A single sample is the source of the 17 T cell receptor beta chains below, sequenced in a study of CXCR3-negative and CXCR3-positive naive CD8 T cells. Study-wide findings and caveats: For CXCR3-positive naive cells, TRB CDR3s were more hydrophobic than those of CXCR3-negative naive cells.

UMI labels and 5' RACE were used to prepare the TRB cDNA libraries. Using the 5' RACE reads, TCRdb records one entry per CDR3 protein without DNA. The sample features some 130,000 distinct CDR3 sequences, with about 0.61% in its top ten. No antigen has been assigned to these receptors. Sequencing was performed on naive CXCR3+ CD8+ T cells from blood. Documented subset: CD45RO-CCR7+CD27+CD95- naive CD8+ T cells expressing CXCR3 (TNR3+). The source is a human donor in good health. Some clones in this sample may be carry-over from other donors' samples.

The V gene is TRBV3-1, the J gene TRBJ1-2; TCRdb names TRBD1, which stays unverified in the absence of DNA. The CDR3 has 16 residues. Looked up from germline, CDR1 is LGHDT and CDR2 is YNNKEL (reference sequence). CDR3 amino acids: CASSTLGDTINYGYTF.

The chain has TRBV28 and TRBJ2-7; TCRdb's D call of TRBD1 is untestable without DNA. CDR1 is MDHEN, CDR2 SYDVKM, per germline. The CDR3 is 15 amino acids. This CDR3 reads CASSLRDTLSYEQYF.

V usage is TRBV12-3 or TRBV12-4 and J usage is TRBJ2-1; TCRdb gives TRBD2 as the D gene, but with no DNA this cannot be confirmed. The CDR3 extends over 16 amino acids. The chain's CDR3 is CASTMGEGGVYNEQFF.

V is TRBV14 and J is TRBJ2-1; TCRdb calls TRBD1, which cannot be checked without DNA. The CDR3 spans 13 residues. Germline V gene sequence: CDR1 SGHDN, CDR2 FVKESK. The CDR3 protein is CASSQGGYWEQFF.

This chain connects TRBV21-1 to TRBJ2-3. TRBV21-1 is labeled a pseudogene. This CDR3 is 16 amino acids long. CDR3 in amino acids: CASSARQRSSTDTQYF.

V is TRBV11-3 and J is TRBJ2-7. Germline V lookup: CDR1 SGHNT, CDR2 YENEEA. The CDR3 runs to 15 residues. CDR3 amino acids: CASRLKPPRSYEQYF.

The chain uses TRBV27 and TRBJ1-4; TCRdb indicates TRBD1, and absent DNA this call remains unverified. The CDR3 contains 14 residues. The germline gives CDR1 MNHEY, CDR2 SMNVEV (reference sequence). CDR3 protein: CASRQGERNEKLFF.

This sequence joins TRBV27 and TRBJ2-7. The CDR3 length is 13 residues. CDR1 and CDR2 (germline): MNHEY, SMNVEV (reference sequence). CDR3 residues: CASSLTSSYEQYF.

The chain is built from TRBV7-3 and TRBJ2-1; no DNA is available, so the TRBD2 call from TCRdb remains unchecked. In germline, CDR1 is SGHTA, CDR2 FQGTGA. The CDR3 is 15 amino acids. CDR3: CASSFVAGRANEQFF. The full variable domain, its missing parts supplied by reference TRBV7-3 and TRBJ2-1, is GAGVSQTPSNKVTEKGKYVELRCDPISGHTALYWYRQSLGQGPEFLIYFQGTGAADDSGLPNDRFFAVRPEGSVSTLKIQRTERGDSAVYLCASSFVAGRANEQFFGPGTRLTVL.

The V call is TRBV4-1, the J call TRBJ1-1. CDR1 and CDR2 (germline): MGHRA, YSYEKL. CDR3 length: 12 residues. The CDR3 sequence: CASSYGDTEAFF.

The chain employs TRBV5-1 and TRBJ2-7; TCRdb's D gene call, TRBD1, goes unchecked for lack of DNA. The CDR3 runs 16 residues. Germline-derived CDR1 and CDR2 are SGHRS and YFSETQ. The CDR3 loop is CASSQSPGQGSYEQYF.

The rearrangement uses TRBV24-1 and TRBJ2-1; TCRdb lists TRBD2, though no DNA is available to test this call. The CDR3 consists of 13 residues. CDR1 KGHDR and CDR2 SFDVKD come from the germline V gene. The chain's CDR3 is CATSSGGANEQFF.

The CDR3 sequence: CATGRSTGNQPQHF. The rearrangement joins TRBV6-2 or TRBV6-3 to TRBJ1-5. CDR3 length: 14 amino acids. The V gene's germline CDR1 is MNHEY and CDR2 SVGEGT.

V gene TRBV9 combines with J gene TRBJ2-3; TCRdb reports TRBD1, a call that lacks DNA to check it against. The CDR3 is 14 amino acids. Per germline, CDR1 SGDLS and CDR2 YYNGEE. CDR3 in amino acids: CASSVAGVTDTQYF.

CDR3 amino acids: CASSPRLTDHNEQFF. The V and J genes are TRBV7-9 and TRBJ2-1; with no DNA, the TCRdb D assignment of TRBD1 cannot be verified. CDR1 SEHNR and CDR2 FQNEAQ come from the germline V gene (reference sequence). The CDR3 loop spans 15 amino acids.

The chain uses TRBV10-3 and TRBJ2-5; TCRdb outputs TRBD2, but without DNA this stays unchecked. This CDR3 contains 14 residues. Germline CDR1 reads ENHRY; CDR2 reads SYGVKD. This chain's CDR3 is CAISSSGGQETQYF.

The chain carries TRBV7-9 and TRBJ2-7; TCRdb's D call of TRBD2 is untestable without DNA. The CDR3 runs 18 residues. Germline V gene data show CDR1 as SEHNR and CDR2 as FQNEAQ (reference sequence). The CDR3 protein is CASSSPMGRAGGPYEQYF.